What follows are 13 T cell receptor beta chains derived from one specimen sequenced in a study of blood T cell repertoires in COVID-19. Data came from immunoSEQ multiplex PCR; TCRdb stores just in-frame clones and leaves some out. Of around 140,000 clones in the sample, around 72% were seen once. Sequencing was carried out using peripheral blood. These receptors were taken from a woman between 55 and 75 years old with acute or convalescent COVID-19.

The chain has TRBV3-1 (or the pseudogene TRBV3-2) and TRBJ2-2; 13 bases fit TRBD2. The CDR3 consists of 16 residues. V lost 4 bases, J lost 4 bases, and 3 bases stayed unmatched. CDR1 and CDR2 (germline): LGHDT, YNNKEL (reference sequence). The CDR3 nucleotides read TGTGCCAGCAGCCTTACTAGCGGGAGGGCCACCGGGGAGCTGTTTTTT. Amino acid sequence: CASSLTSGRATGELFF.

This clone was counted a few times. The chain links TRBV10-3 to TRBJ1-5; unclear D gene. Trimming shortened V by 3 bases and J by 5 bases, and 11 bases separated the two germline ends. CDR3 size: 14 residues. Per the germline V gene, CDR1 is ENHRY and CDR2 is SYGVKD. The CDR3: CAISDRTDYQPQHF. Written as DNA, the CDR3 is TGTGCCATCAGTGACCGGACGGACTATCAGCCCCAGCATTTT.

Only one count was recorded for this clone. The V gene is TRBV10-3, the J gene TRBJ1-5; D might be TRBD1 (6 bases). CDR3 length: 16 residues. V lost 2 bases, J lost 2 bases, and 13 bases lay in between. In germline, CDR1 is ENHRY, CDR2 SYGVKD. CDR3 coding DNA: TGTGCCATCAGTGAGGGGCAGGGGTACGGCAATCAGCCCCAGCATTTT. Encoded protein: CAISEGQGYGNQPQHF.

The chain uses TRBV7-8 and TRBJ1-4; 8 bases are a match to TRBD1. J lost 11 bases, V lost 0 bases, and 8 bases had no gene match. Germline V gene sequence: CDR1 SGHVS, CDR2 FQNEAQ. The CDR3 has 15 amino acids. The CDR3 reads CASSLAGTGPTKLFF. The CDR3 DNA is TGTGCCAGCAGCTTAGCCGGGACAGGCCCGACCAAACTGTTTTTT. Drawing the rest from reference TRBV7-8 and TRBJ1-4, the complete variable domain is GAGVSQSPRYKVAKRGQDVALRCDPISGHVSLFWYQQALGQGPEFLTYFQNEAQLDKSGLPSDRFFAERPEGSVSTLKIQRTQQEDSAVYLCASSLAGTGPTKLFFGSGTQLSVL.

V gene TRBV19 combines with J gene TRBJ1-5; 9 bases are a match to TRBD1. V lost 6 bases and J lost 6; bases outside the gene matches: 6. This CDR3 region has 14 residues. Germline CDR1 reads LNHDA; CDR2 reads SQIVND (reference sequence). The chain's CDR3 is CASSGQGSTQPQHF. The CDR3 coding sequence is TGTGCCAGTAGCGGACAGGGGTCGACTCAGCCCCAGCATTTT.

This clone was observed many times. CDR3 coding DNA: TGTGCCAGCAGCCGCAATATTATCCTGACTAGCGGCAATTACGAGCAGTACTTC. Its translation: CASSRNIILTSGNYEQYF. The V call is TRBV5-4, the J call TRBJ2-7; the match to TRBD2 covers 9 bases. CDR1 is SGHNT and CDR2 is YYREEE in the germline V gene (reference sequence). The CDR3 covers 18 residues. V trimming: 4 bases; J trimming: 4 bases; junction bases outside the gene matches: 18.

CDR3 coding DNA: TGTGCCAGCAGCTCCCGACAGCGACTAGCGGGAGGGGAGACCCAGTACTTC. This sequence encodes CASSSRQRLAGGETQYF. The J gene is TRBJ2-5, the V gene TRBV7-9; 14 bases agree with TRBD2. The ends lost 4 bases at V and 5 bases at J; junction bases unmatched: 9. Per germline, CDR1 SEHNR and CDR2 FQNEAQ (reference sequence). This CDR3 contains 17 residues. Variable domain in full (rest from reference TRBV7-9 and TRBJ2-5): DTGVSQNPRHKITKRGQNVTFRCDPISEHNRLYWYRQTLGQGPEFLTYFQNEAQLEKSRLLSDRFSAERPKGSFSTLEIQRTEQGDSAMYLCASSSRQRLAGGETQYFGPGTRLLVL.

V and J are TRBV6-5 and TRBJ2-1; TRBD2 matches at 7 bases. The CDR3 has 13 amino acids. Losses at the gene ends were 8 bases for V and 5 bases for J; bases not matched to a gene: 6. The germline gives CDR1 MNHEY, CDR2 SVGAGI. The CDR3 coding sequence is TGTGCCAGCGGACTAGAAACCGACAATGAGCAGTTCTTC. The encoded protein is CASGLETDNEQFF.

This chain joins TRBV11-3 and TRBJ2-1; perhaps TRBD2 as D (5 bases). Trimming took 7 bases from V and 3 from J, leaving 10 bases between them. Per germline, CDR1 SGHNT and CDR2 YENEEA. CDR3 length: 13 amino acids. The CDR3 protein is CASTEGIYNEQFF. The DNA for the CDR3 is TGTGCCAGCACTGAGGGAATCTACAATGAGCAGTTCTTC.

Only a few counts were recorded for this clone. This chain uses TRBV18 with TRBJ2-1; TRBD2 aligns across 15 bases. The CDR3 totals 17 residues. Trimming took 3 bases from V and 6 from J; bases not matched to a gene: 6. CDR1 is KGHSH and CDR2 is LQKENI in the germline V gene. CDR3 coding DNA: TGTGCCAGCTCACCTAGGACTAGCGGGAGGGCCGGCAATGAGCAGTTCTTC. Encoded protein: CASSPRTSGRAGNEQFF.

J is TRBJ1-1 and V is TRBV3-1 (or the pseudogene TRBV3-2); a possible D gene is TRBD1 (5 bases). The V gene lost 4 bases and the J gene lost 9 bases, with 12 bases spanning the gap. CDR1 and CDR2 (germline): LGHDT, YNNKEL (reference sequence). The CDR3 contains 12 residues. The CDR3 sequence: CASSRRSGKAFF. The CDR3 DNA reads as TGTGCCAGCAGCCGGCGATCAGGGAAAGCTTTCTTT.

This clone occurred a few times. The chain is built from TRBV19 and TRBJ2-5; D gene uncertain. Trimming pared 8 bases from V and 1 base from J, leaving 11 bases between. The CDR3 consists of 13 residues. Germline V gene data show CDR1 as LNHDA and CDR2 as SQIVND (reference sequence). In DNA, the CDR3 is TGTGCCAGTTCACCCAGCGTCCAAGAGACCCAGTACTTC. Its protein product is CASSPSVQETQYF. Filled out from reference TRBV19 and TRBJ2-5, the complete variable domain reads DGGITQSPKYLFRKEGQNVTLSCEQNLNHDAMYWYRQDPGQGLRLIYYSQIVNDFQKGDIAEGYSVSREKKESFPLTVTSAQKNPTAFYLCASSPSVQETQYFGPGTRLLVL.

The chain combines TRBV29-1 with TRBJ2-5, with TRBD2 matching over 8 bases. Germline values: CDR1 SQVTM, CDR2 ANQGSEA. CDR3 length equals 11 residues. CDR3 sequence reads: CSSSGSETQYF. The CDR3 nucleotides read TGCAGTTCCAGCGGGAGTGAGACCCAGTACTTC.